The 11 T cell receptor beta chains below all came from one sample that was sequenced in a study of T-cell reconstitution after alpha-beta-depleted transplantation in children. This sample's TCRbeta library carried unique molecular identifier barcodes. TCRdb called the PCR reads again in MiXCR, with one record for every CDR3 protein. Found here are 450,000 to 550,000 distinct CDR3 sequences, over 9.5% of them singletons; the top ten hold approximately 15%. This material consisted of PBMCs, mostly from graft donor cells, taken 180 days after TCRalphabeta/CD19-depleted stem cell transplant. The receptors were sampled from a female patient younger than 10 who had a stem cell transplant for aplastic anemia, so the T cells may come from the graft donor.

The rearrangement joins TRBV25-1 to TRBJ2-7; 8 bases line up with TRBD2. The J segment lost 3 bases and the V segment lost 2 bases, leaving 3 bases of the junction unmatched. Germline-derived CDR1 and CDR2 are MGHDK and SYGVNS. The CDR3 extends over 14 amino acids. The DNA of the CDR3 is TGTGCCAGCAGTGAAGCGGGAGGCTTCTACGAGCAGTACTTC. This codes for CASSEAGGFYEQYF.

This clonotype has just a few counts. This chain uses TRBV28 with TRBJ2-7; 8 positions agree with TRBD2. This CDR3 region has 15 residues. The germline gives CDR1 MDHEN, CDR2 SYDVKM. With 5 bases clipped from V and 3 bases from J, the junction kept 9 bases outside the gene matches. CDR3 sequence: CASSNRLAHRYEQYF. In DNA form, the CDR3 reads TGTGCCAGCAGTAATCGACTAGCGCACCGCTACGAGCAGTACTTC.

The rearrangement uses TRBV5-1 and TRBJ2-1; TRBD2 agrees at 10 bases. J gave up 8 bases and V 4 bases, and 6 bases lay outside the gene matches. The CDR3 is 14 residues long. Germline V gene sequence: CDR1 SGHRS, CDR2 YFSETQ. The CDR3 bases are TGCGCCAGCAGCAAGGGGACTAGCGACCATGAGCAGTTCTTC. This gives the protein CASSKGTSDHEQFF.

This rearrangement joins TRBV25-1 to TRBJ1-2; no definite D call. The V gene lost 2 bases and the J gene lost 6 bases, with 13 bases spanning the gap. CDR1 is MGHDK and CDR2 is SYGVNS in the germline V gene. The CDR3 extends over 14 amino acids. The chain's CDR3 is CASSERQVADGYTF. For the CDR3, the DNA is TGTGCCAGCAGTGAAAGGCAGGTGGCGGATGGCTACACCTTC.

The rearrangement links TRBV27 to TRBJ2-5; 10 nucleotides line up with TRBD1. Germline CDR1 MNHEY, CDR2 SMNVEV (reference sequence). There are 17 residues in the CDR3. V shed 4 bases, J shed 6 bases, and the junction held 14 bases outside the gene matches. The CDR3 DNA sequence: TGTGCCAGCAGTTACAAGGAGGGACAGGGGTTCCCCCAGACCCAGTACTTC. This gives the protein CASSYKEGQGFPQTQYF.

The CDR3 DNA follows: TGTGCCAGCAGCCCCGGGACAAACAGGGAGCTGTTTTTT. It specifies CASSPGTNRELFF. The V call is TRBV4-2, the J call TRBJ2-2; the D gene is possibly TRBD1 (6 bases). Germline loops: CDR1 LGHNA, CDR2 YNFKEQ. The V end was cut by 4 bases, the J end by 9 bases, with 12 bases between. CDR3 length equals 13 residues.

This clonotype turned up a few times. The genes are TRBV15 and TRBJ2-1, with TRBD1 matching over 12 bases. V trimming: 3 bases; J trimming: 7 bases; junction bases outside the gene matches: 4. The CDR3 is 15 amino acids. Germline V gene data show CDR1 as LNHNV and CDR2 as YYDKDF (reference sequence). CDR3 DNA sequence: TGTGCCACCAGCAGCCGGGACAGGGGGCGAAATGAGCAGTTCTTC. As protein: CATSSRDRGRNEQFF.

V gene TRBV24-1 combines with J gene TRBJ2-2, with D possibly called TRBD1 or TRBD2 (5 bases each). Germline CDR1 KGHDR, CDR2 SFDVKD. The CDR3 contains 21 residues. CDR3: CAASDWGRESFFKGGTGELFF. CDR3 coding DNA: TGTGCGGCCAGTGATTGGGGGAGAGAATCCTTTTTCAAAGGAGGCACCGGGGAGCTGTTTTTT.

The chain employs TRBV3-1 and TRBJ1-1; possibly TRBD1 for D (6 bases). The CDR3 covers 14 residues. The germline CDR1 and CDR2 sequences are LGHDT and YNNKEL (reference sequence). V was cut by 7 bases and J by 5 bases, with 17 bases left in between. CDR3 DNA: TGTGCCAGCACCGCAACAGGGCCAGGGACTGAAGCTTTCTTT. It yields the protein CASTATGPGTEAFF.

This clonotype was recorded a few times. Mismatch with germline at one junction end may stem from a read error. The V call is TRBV24-1, the J call TRBJ2-5; D possibly corresponds to TRBD2 (6 bases). Germline V CDR1 and CDR2: KGHDR, SFDVKD. The CDR3 extends over 21 amino acids. CDR3 nucleotide sequence: TGTGCCGCCAGTGATTTGCCCGCGACGTCGGGAGAGGTACCTTTCCAAGAGACCCAGTACTTC. It yields the protein CAASDLPATSGEVPFQETQYF.

This clonotype was picked up a small number of times. V usage is TRBV10-3 and J usage is TRBJ1-1; 7 positions match TRBD1. The CDR3 sequence is 12 residues long. Unmatched junction bases numbered 3, after V lost 4 bases and J lost 7 bases. CDR1 ENHRY and CDR2 SYGVKD come from the germline V gene. Here the CDR3 DNA reads TGTGCCATCAGTGGGCAGGGGGATGAAGCTTTCTTT. It translates to CAISGQGDEAFF.